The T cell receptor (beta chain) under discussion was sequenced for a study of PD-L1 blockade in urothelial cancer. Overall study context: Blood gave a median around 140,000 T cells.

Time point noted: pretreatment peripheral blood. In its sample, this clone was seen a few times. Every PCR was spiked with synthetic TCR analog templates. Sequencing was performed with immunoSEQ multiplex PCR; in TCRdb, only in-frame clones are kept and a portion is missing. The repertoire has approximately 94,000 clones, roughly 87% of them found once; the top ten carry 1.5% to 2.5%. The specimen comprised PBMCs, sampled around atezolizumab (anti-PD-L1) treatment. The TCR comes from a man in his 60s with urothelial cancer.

The CDR3 DNA reads TGTGCCAGCTCACCACTAGAAGGGGGTCTCTATGGCTACACCTTC. As protein: CASSPLEGGLYGYTF. This chain links TRBV18 with TRBJ1-2; D might be TRBD1 (6 bases). The CDR3 runs to 15 residues. Trimming took off 1 base at V and 4 bases at J, with 13 bases between the two ends. CDR1 is KGHSH, CDR2 LQKENI, per germline.